Below are 7 T cell receptor beta chains sequenced from a single sample in a study of CD8 T cells in ankylosing spondylitis. One entry per CDR3 protein results from TCRdb running MiXCR on the 5' RACE reads. This repertoire shows about 240,000 distinct CDR3 sequences, approximately 9% found once; its top ten account for under 7.5%. The sample taken for sequencing was blood, either unsorted or a sorted T cell fraction (not recorded which). These receptors came from a male donor with ankylosing spondylitis or in good health (not recorded which).

This clonotype was seen many times. The chain uses TRBV28 and TRBJ1-4; 7 bases agree with TRBD1. V trimming: 8 bases; J trimming: 8 bases; junction bases outside the gene matches: 8. Germline V gene sequence: CDR1 MDHEN, CDR2 SYDVKM. The CDR3 contains 13 residues. CDR3 residues: CASHQGDREKLFF. In DNA, the CDR3 is TGTGCCAGCCATCAGGGGGATCGGGAAAAACTGTTTTTT.

This clonotype was seen many times. The chain couples TRBV7-9 to TRBJ2-7, with D possibly being TRBD1 or TRBD2 (5 bases each). The CDR3 has 17 residues. The germline V gene has CDR1 SEHNR and CDR2 FQNEAQ (reference sequence). The germline V and J ends were trimmed by 3 bases and 1 base, with 19 bases remaining between them. The CDR3 loop is CASSFIPGTGLSYEQYF. CDR3 nucleotides: TGTGCCAGCAGCTTCATCCCCGGGACGGGATTATCCTACGAGCAGTACTTC. Supplemented by reference TRBV7-9 and TRBJ2-7, the full variable domain reads DTGVSQNPRHKITKRGQNVTFRCDPISEHNRLYWYRQTLGQGPEFLTYFQNEAQLEKSRLLSDRFSAERPKGSFSTLEIQRTEQGDSAMYLCASSFIPGTGLSYEQYFGPGTRLTVT.

This clonotype was counted ten times or more. The chain couples TRBV5-1 to TRBJ2-1; 12 bases map to TRBD2. Losses at the gene ends were 4 bases for V and 9 bases for J; bases not matched to a gene: 8. There are 15 residues in the CDR3. Germline V lookup: CDR1 SGHRS, CDR2 YFSETQ. CDR3 bases: TGCGCCAGCAGCCTTGGACTAGCGGGATCCACTGAGCAGTTCTTC. Translating it yields CASSLGLAGSTEQFF.

This clonotype occurred many times. The chain recombines TRBV5-5 with TRBJ1-5; 7 nucleotides agree with TRBD1. Germline V gene sequence: CDR1 SGHKS, CDR2 YYEKEE (reference sequence). V lost 3 bases and J lost 3; bases outside the gene matches: 6. The CDR3 runs 15 residues. The CDR3: CASSSGQISNQPQHF. CDR3 nucleotides: TGTGCCAGCAGCTCGGGACAGATCTCCAATCAGCCCCAGCATTTT.

There are many counts of this clonotype. The chain joins TRBV5-1 to TRBJ1-2; TRBD1 is a possible D gene (5 bases). Trimming left V 5 bases short and J 4 bases short, with 12 bases between. From germline, CDR1 is SGHRS and CDR2 YFSETQ. The CDR3 runs to 13 residues. The chain's CDR3 is CASRPSQGYGYTF. The CDR3 DNA follows: TGCGCCAGCAGACCGAGCCAGGGCTATGGCTACACCTTC.

This clonotype was picked up a small number of times. The chain combines TRBV12-3 or TRBV12-4 with TRBJ2-7; D gene unclear. The CDR3 sequence is 11 residues long. V gave up 7 bases and J gave up 9 bases, with 13 bases separating them. The CDR3 region is CASTDGAAQYF. The CDR3 DNA reads TGTGCCAGCACCGACGGTGCGGCGCAGTACTTC.

There are many counts of this clonotype. This rearrangement joins TRBV18 to TRBJ1-2; the D gene is possibly TRBD1 (6 bases). Germline loops: CDR1 KGHSH, CDR2 LQKENI. This CDR3 contains 16 residues. V was pared by 3 bases and J by 4 bases, with 18 bases between. As DNA, the CDR3 is TGTGCCAGCTCACCGTCCGGCCCCCGGACAGCCTATGGCTACACCTTC. Translation gives CASSPSGPRTAYGYTF.